A single sample is the source of the 28 T cell receptor beta chains below, sequenced in a study of lymphopenia after photon versus proton radiotherapy (dated by TCRdb to between 2018 and 2020). The library was produced with the immunoSEQ multiplex PCR assay. Entries here come from immuneACCESS through TCRdb and include only in-frame sequences with V and J called. Some clones fail to appear in such tables; in the studies checked, an unresolved V gene covers under half of the shortfall, and the cause of the remainder is unknown. The sample includes over 55,000 clones, with about 87% observed a single time. The top ten constitute about 10% of the sample. The specimen was peripheral blood, collected from a patient treated with proton-based radiotherapy. All receptors come from a man older than 75 with esophageal cancer.

This chain uses TRBV11-2 with TRBJ2-7; either TRBD1 or TRBD2 may supply D (5 bases each). The length of the CDR3 is 11 residues. The germline V gene has CDR1 SGHAT and CDR2 FQNNGV. V was pared by 3 bases and J by 9 bases, with 9 bases between. As DNA, the CDR3 is TGTGCCAGCAGCTTGAGGGGCTGGCAGTACTTC. This gives the protein CASSLRGWQYF.

The chain links TRBV5-8 to TRBJ2-5, with D possibly matching TRBD2 (5 bases). Germline V gene sequence: CDR1 SGHTS, CDR2 YDEGEE. V was pared by 7 bases and J by 3 bases, with 13 bases between. The CDR3 covers 13 residues. The CDR3, as DNA: TGTGCCAGCGATCCCCGGGGAAAAGAGACCCAGTACTTC. This encodes CASDPRGKETQYF.

The V call is TRBV11-1, the J call TRBJ2-3, with a tentative D call TRBD2 (5 bases). Trimming removed 5 bases at V and 1 base at J, with 13 bases between. The CDR3 totals 15 residues. CDR1 is SGHAT and CDR2 is FQDESV in the germline V gene (reference sequence). This CDR3 reads CASSAMGRGTDTQYF. DNA of the CDR3: TGTGCCAGCAGCGCAATGGGGAGAGGCACAGATACGCAGTATTTT.

This clone was detected a few times. This chain connects TRBV18 to TRBJ2-7; D gene uncertain. Germline V gives CDR1 KGHSH, CDR2 LQKENI. V lost 2 bases to trimming and J lost 3 bases, with 8 bases between them. This CDR3 is 13 amino acids long. CDR3 sequence (DNA): TGTGCCAGCTCACCAACTACAGACTACGAGCAGTACTTC. Translating it yields CASSPTTDYEQYF.

The chain recombines TRBV7-9 with TRBJ1-3; no firm D call. The CDR3 extends over 16 amino acids. Trimming removed 4 bases at V and 0 bases at J, with 13 bases between. CDR1 and CDR2 (germline): SEHNR, FQNEAQ (reference sequence). The CDR3: CASSSPGSSSGNTIYF. The CDR3 region has the DNA TGTGCCAGCAGCTCCCCGGGAAGCAGCTCTGGAAACACCATATATTTT. The full variable domain, its missing parts supplied by reference TRBV7-9 and TRBJ1-3, is DTGVSQNPRHKITKRGQNVTFRCDPISEHNRLYWYRQTLGQGPEFLTYFQNEAQLEKSRLLSDRFSAERPKGSFSTLEIQRTEQGDSAMYLCASSSPGSSSGNTIYFGEGSWLTVV.

The chain employs TRBV7-8 and TRBJ2-1, with a possible D match to TRBD2 (5 bases). V dropped 3 bases and J dropped 7 bases, with 13 bases sitting between them. CDR3 length: 14 residues. Germline V gene lookup returns CDR1 SGHVS and CDR2 FQNEAQ. CDR3 residues: CASSLEESANEQFF. The CDR3, as DNA: TGTGCCAGCAGCTTGGAGGAAAGCGCGAATGAGCAGTTCTTC. The full variable domain, with the rest looked up from reference TRBV7-8 and TRBJ2-1, is GAGVSQSPRYKVAKRGQDVALRCDPISGHVSLFWYQQALGQGPEFLTYFQNEAQLDKSGLPSDRFFAERPEGSVSTLKIQRTQQEDSAVYLCASSLEESANEQFFGPGTRLTVL.

The V gene is TRBV7-2, the J gene TRBJ2-2; 7 nucleotides line up with TRBD2. The J segment lost 3 bases and the V segment lost 1 base, leaving 5 bases of the junction unmatched. Germline values: CDR1 SGHTA, CDR2 FQGNSA. The CDR3 has 16 amino acids. The CDR3 here is CASSLVSSGDTGELFF. CDR3 in DNA: TGTGCCAGCAGCTTAGTGTCCAGCGGGGACACCGGGGAGCTGTTTTTT. The complete variable domain, with remaining parts taken from reference TRBV7-2 and TRBJ2-2, reads GAGVSQSPSNKVTEKGKDVELRCDPISGHTALYWYRQSLGQGLEFLIYFQGNSAPDKSGLPSDRFSAERTGGSVSTLTIQRTQQEDSAVYLCASSLVSSGDTGELFFGEGSRLTVL.

This rearrangement joins TRBV2 to TRBJ1-2; D unclear. This CDR3 region has 13 residues. Trimming shortened V by 6 bases and J by 5 bases, and 13 bases separated the two germline ends. Germline V gene data show CDR1 as SNHLY and CDR2 as FYNNEI. The CDR3 loop reads CASSPVGRYGYTF. For the CDR3, the DNA is TGTGCCAGCAGCCCCGTAGGACGTTATGGCTACACCTTC.

The V call is TRBV6-5, the J call TRBJ2-1, with 13 bases identical to TRBD2. V lost 6 bases and J lost 8; bases outside the gene matches: 7. This CDR3 has 15 residues. Germline CDR1 MNHEY, CDR2 SVGAGI. The CDR3 spells CASRSTSGRRDEQFF. DNA for the CDR3: TGTGCCAGCAGATCGACTAGCGGGAGGCGCGATGAGCAGTTCTTC.

The CDR3 nucleotides read TGTGCCAGCAGCTTGCAAGGACAGGGGGCTGAAGCTTTCTTT. Translated, it gives CASSLQGQGAEAFF. The rearrangement joins TRBV5-6 to TRBJ1-1; TRBD1 matches at 10 bases. V shed 1 base and J 6 bases; nucleotides not matched to a gene: 3. Germline CDR1 is SGHDT and CDR2 is YYEEEE. The CDR3 is 14 residues long.

This clone appeared a few times. The chain links TRBV29-1 to TRBJ2-3; 7 bases match TRBD1. V was pared by 7 bases and J by 3 bases, with 4 bases of the junction left unmatched. This CDR3 is built from 12 residues. In germline, CDR1 is SQVTM, CDR2 ANQGSEA. The CDR3 protein is CSGGTATDTQYF. The CDR3 bases are TGCAGCGGGGGGACAGCGACAGATACGCAGTATTTT.

The rearrangement joins TRBV6-5 to TRBJ2-2; 7 bases match TRBD2. V lost 2 bases to trimming and J lost 7 bases; unmatched junction nucleotides: 10. The CDR3 spans 16 residues. Germline V gene lookup returns CDR1 MNHEY and CDR2 SVGAGI. The CDR3 spells CASSYLAPGRDGELFF. The CDR3 coding sequence is TGTGCCAGCAGTTACCTCGCCCCAGGGAGGGACGGGGAGCTGTTTTTT.

The rearrangement joins TRBV30 to TRBJ1-1; 8 bases map to TRBD1. J gave up 2 bases and V 3 bases, and 8 bases lay outside the gene matches. Germline lookup yields CDR1 GTSNPN and CDR2 SVGIG (reference sequence). CDR3 length equals 15 residues. The CDR3 loop reads CAWRDHRGSNTEAFF. Written as DNA, the CDR3 is TGTGCCTGGAGGGACCACAGGGGGTCTAACACTGAAGCTTTCTTT.

The chain couples TRBV28 to TRBJ2-7; D is ambiguous. CDR3 length equals 13 residues. Looked up from germline, CDR1 is MDHEN and CDR2 is SYDVKM. Trimming shortened V by 4 bases and J by 2 bases, and 9 bases separated the two germline ends. CDR3 sequence reads: CASSSSDTYEQYF. The DNA of the CDR3 is TGTGCCAGCAGTTCGTCAGACACCTACGAGCAGTACTTC.

The CDR3 sequence: CASSQGLAGGRETQYF. The CDR3 nucleotides are TGTGCCAGCAGCCAAGGACTAGCGGGGGGGCGGGAGACCCAGTACTTC. The chain recombines TRBV4-2 with TRBJ2-5, with 14 positions matching TRBD2. Germline-derived CDR1 and CDR2 are LGHNA and YNFKEQ. After removal of 1 base from V and 5 bases from J, the junction contained 3 bases not matched to a gene. CDR3 length: 16 amino acids.

This chain joins TRBV10-3 and TRBJ1-1; D unclear. CDR3 length: 14 residues. In germline, CDR1 is ENHRY, CDR2 SYGVKD. The germline V and J ends were trimmed by 6 bases and 3 bases, with 14 bases remaining between them. For the CDR3, the DNA is TGTGCCATCAGATCAGGTGGCCAGGACACTGAAGCTTTCTTT. This translates into CAIRSGGQDTEAFF.

CDR3 bases: TGTGCCAGCAGCTTAGACACAGTGAGAAACACCATATATTTT. Amino acids: CASSLDTVRNTIYF. The chain employs TRBV7-6 and TRBJ1-3, with unresolved D. V dropped 1 base and J dropped 5 bases, with 9 bases sitting between them. Germline lookup yields CDR1 SGHVS and CDR2 FNYEAQ. The CDR3 consists of 14 residues.

In this sample, this clone turned up once. The chain links TRBV6-5 to TRBJ2-3; the D call may be TRBD1 or TRBD2 (5 bases each). Germline values: CDR1 MNHEY, CDR2 SVGAGI. The CDR3 is made up of 15 amino acids. V was trimmed by 2 bases and J by 1 base, leaving 10 bases between them. CDR3 region: CASSYDRGGTDTQYF. CDR3 nucleotides: TGTGCCAGCAGTTACGATAGGGGAGGCACAGATACGCAGTATTTT.

The chain links TRBV23-1 to TRBJ2-7, with D perhaps TRBD2 (5 bases). TRBV23-1 is noted as an ORF with a role that remains uncertain. This CDR3 spans 16 amino acids. V was pared by 7 bases and J by 3 bases, with 22 bases between. The CDR3 spells CASTPRGGRRRYEQYF. CDR3 sequence (DNA): TGCGCCAGCACCCCGCGCGGCGGGCGGAGACGCTACGAGCAGTACTTC.

The chain is built from TRBV7-9 and TRBJ2-7, with no clear D. CDR3 size: 13 residues. The V and J ends lost 4 bases and 2 bases respectively, with 9 bases between them. Germline CDR1 SEHNR, CDR2 FQNEAQ (reference sequence). The CDR3 reads CASSWTSTYEQYF. In DNA, the CDR3 is TGTGCCAGCAGCTGGACCTCTACCTACGAGCAGTACTTC.

The V gene is TRBV11-2, the J gene TRBJ2-6, with D unresolved. The length of the CDR3 is 15 residues. CDR1 and CDR2 from the germline V gene are SGHAT and FQNNGV. V lost 2 bases and J 3 bases, leaving 8 bases between the germline ends. This CDR3 reads CASSLFSRGANVLTF. The CDR3 DNA is TGTGCCAGCAGCTTATTTAGCCGTGGGGCCAACGTCCTGACTTTC.

The chain combines TRBV5-1 with TRBJ1-3; 10 bases map to TRBD1. The CDR3 is 17 residues long. Germline trimming cut 3 bases from V and 4 bases from J; bases unmatched to any gene: 10. Germline V lookup: CDR1 SGHRS, CDR2 YFSETQ. The CDR3 loop reads CASSWMTGTGVGNTIYF. CDR3 coding DNA: TGCGCCAGCAGCTGGATGACCGGGACAGGGGTCGGAAACACCATATATTTT.

This clone was recorded a few times. The chain combines TRBV7-9 with TRBJ2-7, with TRBD1 matching over 7 bases. The germline V gene encodes CDR1 SEHNR and CDR2 FQNEAQ (reference sequence). The CDR3 is 15 amino acids. The V segment lost 3 bases and the J segment 7 bases; nucleotides outside the gene matches: 12. The CDR3 DNA reads as TGTGCCAGCAGCTTTCGGGCAGGGGGTACGGGAGAGCAGTACTTC. Translated: CASSFRAGGTGEQYF.

This chain joins TRBV7-9 and TRBJ2-3, with unresolved D. The CDR3 is 14 residues long. Germline V gene lookup returns CDR1 SEHNR and CDR2 FQNEAQ (reference sequence). The V gene lost 4 bases and the J gene lost 5 bases, with 13 bases spanning the gap. As DNA, the CDR3 is TGTGCCAGCAGCTCCTGGACCGAACAAGATACGCAGTATTTT. It translates to CASSSWTEQDTQYF.

The chain employs TRBV7-8 and TRBJ2-3, with 10 bases identical to TRBD1. J was trimmed by 6 bases and V by 5 bases; bases with no gene match: 8. Germline CDR1 reads SGHVS; CDR2 reads FQNEAQ. This CDR3 spans 15 amino acids. In DNA, the CDR3 is TGTGCCAGCAGCCCTTGGACAGGGGGGGAGGATACGCAGTATTTT. This encodes CASSPWTGGEDTQYF. Based on the CDR3 plus reference TRBV7-8 and TRBJ2-3, the full variable domain is GAGVSQSPRYKVAKRGQDVALRCDPISGHVSLFWYQQALGQGPEFLTYFQNEAQLDKSGLPSDRFFAERPEGSVSTLKIQRTQQEDSAVYLCASSPWTGGEDTQYFGPGTRLTVL.

The chain employs TRBV5-6 and TRBJ1-4; weak D call: TRBD1 (6 bases). Trimming pared 4 bases from V and 10 bases from J, leaving 23 bases between. CDR1 is SGHDT, CDR2 YYEEEE, per germline. The CDR3 is 16 amino acids. The CDR3 spells CASSRGYVSGAAKLFF. The CDR3, as DNA: TGTGCCAGCAGCCGGGGGTATGTGTCGGGGGCCGCAAAACTGTTTTTT.

The chain joins TRBV10-3 to TRBJ2-2; weak D call: TRBD1 (6 bases). Per germline, CDR1 ENHRY and CDR2 SYGVKD. The CDR3 spans 14 residues. The V gene lost 10 bases and the J gene lost 3 bases, with 15 bases spanning the gap. This CDR3 is CATLRTVDTGELFF. Written as DNA, the CDR3 is TGTGCCACCCTTAGGACAGTTGACACCGGGGAGCTGTTTTTT.

The chain joins TRBV19 to TRBJ1-1, with D possibly TRBD1 on 6 matching bases. Germline CDR1 LNHDA, CDR2 SQIVND (reference sequence). This CDR3 has 11 amino acids. CDR3 coding DNA: TGTGCTAGTCATAGGGGGGGCCAAGCTTTCTTT. Protein sequence: CASHRGGQAFF.